These 23 T cell receptor beta chains share one sample of origin, sequenced in a study of T cell repertoires in cytomegalovirus infection. TCRdb re-called the reads through MiXCR, storing one row per CDR3 protein. The sample lists 350,000 to 450,000 distinct CDR3 sequences, approximately 18% seen once, with 7.5% to 9% in the top ten. The specimen was PBMCs. All receptors derive from a human donor in good health (CMV status not recorded). Some clones in this sample may be carry-over from other donors' samples.

Ten or more counts support this clonotype. The chain carries TRBV7-2 and TRBJ1-1; D is undetermined. The CDR3 totals 13 residues. The germline CDR1 and CDR2 sequences are SGHTA and FQGNSA. The V end was cut by 1 base, the J end by 6 bases, with 9 bases between. The CDR3 here is CASSLDRNSEAFF. CDR3 DNA sequence: TGTGCCAGCAGCTTAGACAGAAACTCTGAAGCTTTCTTT.

V gene TRBV20-1 combines with J gene TRBJ1-2; D not resolved. There are 14 residues in the CDR3. Germline V CDR1 and CDR2: DFQATT, SNEGSKA (reference sequence). V was cut by 3 bases and J by 5 bases, with 16 bases left in between. The chain's CDR3 is CSASRYSGRYGYTF. CDR3 nucleotides: TGCAGTGCTAGTCGCTACAGCGGTAGATATGGCTACACCTTC.

The chain couples TRBV5-1 to TRBJ1-1, with D possibly matching TRBD1 (5 bases). The V and J ends lost 5 bases and 6 bases respectively, with 14 bases between them. Germline V CDR1 and CDR2: SGHRS, YFSETQ. The CDR3 is 13 amino acids. The CDR3 nucleotides read TGCGCCAGCAGTCCCGGGGGAGGCCCTGAAGCTTTCTTT. It encodes CASSPGGGPEAFF.

The chain uses TRBV29-1 and TRBJ2-7, with TRBD1 as a possible D gene (6 bases). This CDR3 region has 10 residues. Germline values: CDR1 SQVTM, CDR2 ANQGSEA. With 5 bases removed from V and 8 bases from J, the gap between germline ends came to 10 bases. CDR3 in amino acids: CSVTTGQQYF. CDR3 nucleotide sequence: TGCAGCGTTACAACAGGGCAGCAGTACTTC.

This clonotype was counted ten times or more. V gene TRBV15 combines with J gene TRBJ2-1, with D unresolved. The CDR3 is made up of 14 amino acids. Germline V CDR1 and CDR2: LNHNV, YYDKDF (reference sequence). Trimming stripped 6 bases from V and 10 bases from J, with 19 bases between. The CDR3 spells CATRAPRRKWEQFF. CDR3 bases: TGTGCCACCAGAGCGCCCCGTCGCAAGTGGGAGCAGTTCTTC.

Many counts were recorded for this clonotype. Written as DNA, the CDR3 is TGCGCCAGCAGCCAAGAGACAGCAACTAATGAAAAACTGTTTTTT. Translated: CASSQETATNEKLFF. The V gene is TRBV4-1, the J gene TRBJ1-4; maybe TRBD1 (5 bases). The germline V gene encodes CDR1 MGHRA and CDR2 YSYEKL. V was pared by 0 bases and J by 0 bases, with 5 bases between. CDR3 length: 15 residues.

This clonotype was observed a few times. The gene calls are TRBV20-1 and TRBJ2-7, with TRBD2 identical over 15 bases. From germline, CDR1 is DFQATT and CDR2 SNEGSKA (reference sequence). This CDR3 spans 15 amino acids. Trimming cost V 4 bases and J 7 bases; bases outside gene matches: 8. This chain's CDR3 is CSATRTSGGAWEQYF. In DNA form, the CDR3 reads TGCAGTGCTACCAGGACTAGCGGGGGGGCCTGGGAGCAGTACTTC.

V is TRBV5-4 and J is TRBJ2-3; 9 nucleotides agree with TRBD2. The V gene's germline CDR1 is SGHNT and CDR2 YYREEE (reference sequence). Trimming took 5 bases from V and 2 from J; bases not matched to a gene: 9. The CDR3 totals 16 residues. CDR3 DNA: TGTGCCAGCAGTTTTCCCCTAGCGGGAATCACAGATACGCAGTATTTT. Amino acid sequence: CASSFPLAGITDTQYF.

This rearrangement joins TRBV20-1 to TRBJ1-4, with unresolved D. Germline V gives CDR1 DFQATT, CDR2 SNEGSKA (reference sequence). Deletions cut 4 bases from V and 1 base from J, with 4 bases between. The CDR3 has 12 residues. The CDR3 is CSATQTNEKLFF. The CDR3 region has the DNA TGCAGTGCTACTCAAACTAATGAAAAACTGTTTTTT.

This clonotype turned up a few times. The chain joins TRBV3-1 to TRBJ2-7; TRBD1 matches at 8 bases. Germline CDR1 reads LGHDT; CDR2 reads YNNKEL (reference sequence). There are 14 residues in the CDR3. V was clipped by 4 bases and J by 7 bases; unmatched bases: 9. The CDR3 sequence: CASSLGTGPGEQYF. The CDR3 DNA follows: TGTGCCAGCAGCCTGGGGACAGGACCGGGGGAGCAGTACTTC.

This clonotype was picked up many times. This chain connects TRBV7-2 to TRBJ2-3, with TRBD2 matching over 12 bases. Germline CDR1 is SGHTA and CDR2 is FQGNSA. This CDR3 has 14 amino acids. The junction had 2 bases not matched to a gene; V was cut back by 6 bases and J by 4 bases. The CDR3 protein is CASRLAGGPDTQYF. CDR3 nucleotide sequence: TGTGCCAGCAGACTAGCGGGAGGACCAGATACGCAGTATTTT.

The rearrangement joins TRBV28 to TRBJ2-3, with D perhaps assigned TRBD1 or TRBD2 (5 bases each). The CDR3 has 15 residues. Per the germline V gene, CDR1 is MDHEN and CDR2 is SYDVKM. V was shortened by 3 bases and J by 2 bases, with 12 bases between the two germline ends. The CDR3 loop reads CASSFSGRDTDTQYF. The CDR3 coding sequence is TGTGCCAGCAGTTTTTCGGGGCGCGACACAGATACGCAGTATTTT.

CDR3 sequence: CASSLGGYIWMGELFF. Written as DNA, the CDR3 is TGTGCCAGCAGCTTGGGGGGGTATATTTGGATGGGGGAGCTGTTTTTT. The chain links TRBV7-2 to TRBJ2-2; 7 bases are a match to TRBD2. The junction had 12 bases not matched to a gene; V was cut back by 3 bases and J by 8 bases. CDR3 size: 16 residues. Looked up from germline, CDR1 is SGHTA and CDR2 is FQGNSA.

In its sample, this clonotype was seen a few times. This chain connects TRBV20-1 to TRBJ2-7; D might be TRBD1 (6 bases). The length of the CDR3 is 14 residues. Trimming removed 6 bases from V and 7 bases from J, with 22 bases in between. CDR1 and CDR2 (germline): DFQATT, SNEGSKA (reference sequence). In nucleotides, the CDR3 is TGCAGTGCCCTCTCCCCGGGGACACGGGGTGAGCAGTACTTC. It is translated as CSALSPGTRGEQYF.

The rearrangement uses TRBV4-2 and TRBJ2-1; D may correspond to TRBD1 or TRBD2 (6 bases each). The CDR3 is made up of 15 amino acids. Germline CDR1 is LGHNA and CDR2 is YNFKEQ. Trimming cost V 0 bases and J 9 bases, with 15 bases left between them. CDR3 sequence (DNA): TGTGCCAGCAGCCAAGAGAGGCTAGGGGGGAGTGAGCAGTTCTTC. Translating gives CASSQERLGGSEQFF.

This rearrangement joins TRBV19 to TRBJ2-7; a weak D match, TRBD2 (6 bases). V lost 4 bases, J lost 5 bases, and 9 bases lay in between. CDR1 and CDR2 (germline): LNHDA, SQIVND (reference sequence). CDR3 length equals 12 residues. DNA of the CDR3: TGTGCCAGTAGTAGACTAGGGGACGAGCAGTACTTC. Translated: CASSRLGDEQYF.

The rearrangement joins TRBV2 to TRBJ1-6, with D unresolved. The CDR3 length is 14 residues. Trimming removed 1 base at V and 7 bases at J, with 8 bases between. CDR1 and CDR2 from the germline V gene are SNHLY and FYNNEI. The CDR3 region has the DNA TGTGCCAGCAGTGAAGAGGTTTGGAATTCACCCCTCCACTTT. Protein sequence: CASSEEVWNSPLHF.

This clonotype was detected ten times or more. The rearrangement uses TRBV12-3 or TRBV12-4 and TRBJ1-1; no clear D. This CDR3 has 13 amino acids. The V gene lost 3 bases and the J gene lost 2 bases, with 7 bases spanning the gap. The CDR3 nucleotides are TGTGCCAGCAGTTTTTATGGTAACACTGAAGCTTTCTTT. The encoded protein is CASSFYGNTEAFF.

The V call is TRBV6-2 or TRBV6-3, the J call TRBJ2-3, with TRBD2 as a possible D gene (6 bases). This CDR3 spans 17 amino acids. The germline V gene encodes CDR1 MNHEY and CDR2 SVGEGT. The V end lost 6 bases, the J end lost 2 bases, and 21 bases lay between the germline ends. The DNA for the CDR3 is TGTGCCAGCAGGGTAAAGTATGGGCGGGGCGACACAGATACGCAGTATTTT. Translated, it gives CASRVKYGRGDTDTQYF.

This clonotype was seen at least ten times. This chain connects TRBV7-8 to TRBJ1-5, with D unclear. This CDR3 is 13 amino acids long. Germline CDR1 and CDR2: SGHVS and FQNEAQ. The V end lost 5 bases, the J end lost 6 bases, and 11 bases lay between the germline ends. The CDR3 region is CASSPGWGQPQHF. CDR3 in DNA: TGTGCCAGCAGCCCGGGGTGGGGTCAGCCCCAGCATTTT.

This clonotype came up a few times. J is TRBJ2-3 and V is TRBV9; 9 bases are a match to TRBD2. Per germline, CDR1 SGDLS and CDR2 YYNGEE. This CDR3 has 15 amino acids. Germline trimming cut 4 bases from V and 6 bases from J; bases unmatched to any gene: 9. This CDR3 is CASSRLSGSVDTQYF. CDR3 DNA: TGTGCCAGCAGCCGTCTTAGCGGGAGTGTTGATACGCAGTATTTT.

V is TRBV6-2 or TRBV6-3 and J is TRBJ1-1; possibly TRBD1 for D (5 bases). The CDR3 has 14 residues. Germline loops: CDR1 MNHEY, CDR2 SVGEGT. V was cut by 6 bases and J by 4 bases, with 15 bases left in between. The CDR3 loop reads CASRMGPLSTEAFF. For the CDR3, the DNA is TGTGCCAGCAGGATGGGGCCCCTGAGCACTGAAGCTTTCTTT.

This clonotype was seen ten or more times. The chain recombines TRBV7-6 with TRBJ2-1, with TRBD1 identical over 8 bases. Germline V gene sequence: CDR1 SGHVS, CDR2 FNYEAQ. The junction had 7 bases not matched to a gene; V was cut back by 5 bases and J by 1 base. The CDR3 consists of 16 residues. CDR3 amino acids: CASSPRTGRSYNEQFF. In nucleotides, the CDR3 is TGTGCCAGCAGCCCCCGGACAGGGAGGTCCTACAATGAGCAGTTCTTC.